This entry is about one T cell receptor beta chain. Its cognate antigen is unknown. Each donor's status was that of a healthy bone marrow donor. The length of the CDR3 is 11 residues. V was clipped by 5 bases and J by 6 bases, with 6 bases between them. Germline V gives CDR1 LNHNV, CDR2 YYDKDF (reference sequence). With 60 Vbeta and 13 Jbeta primers, the PCR was carried out. Repertoires were generated with immunoSEQ multiplex PCR, while TCRdb's copy carries only in-frame clones and drops some. The sample carries roughly 100,000 clones, 83% recorded once. The sample belongs to a study of cytomegalovirus exposure and HLA in healthy donors. General study findings and limits: TCR beta V- and J-gene trimming was later associated with a missense DCLRE1C variant. Earlier analysis yielded a pattern in which most TCR beta V segments were productive about 87% or about 30% of the time. Sequencing probably produced one cluster of sequence variants that were highly shared.

The receptor comes from a man aged 18 to 35 in good health and CMV-seronegative. The sequenced material came from PBMCs. J is TRBJ2-3 and V is TRBV15; D uncertain. The CDR3: CATSLQDTQYF. The CDR3 nucleotides read TGTGCCACCAGCCTCCAGGATACGCAGTATTTT.